This entry is about one TCR beta chain. Its specificity is not known. This entry belongs to a study of graft-versus-host responses after intestinal transplantation. Study overall: Uniformly, recipients were administered anti-thymocyte globulin induction with subsequent tacrolimus and steroids for approximately three years. Whole-study findings and limits: The study associated peak circulating GvH clone levels with early post-transplant HvG declines.

CDR3 size: 13 residues. Germline V CDR1 and CDR2: LGHNA, YNFKEQ. The ends lost 8 bases at V and 5 bases at J; junction bases unmatched: 3. Libraries were prepared by immunoSEQ multiplex PCR; TCRdb keeps only in-frame clonotypes and omits some of them. The sample contains roughly 92,000 clones, 88% of which appear only once. The source material was unstimulated CD4+ T cells sorted from spleen or lymph node cells, sampled before transplant. The source of this sequence is a human donor who was the organ donor for an intestinal transplant. The chain uses TRBV4-2 and TRBJ2-3; 11 nucleotides match TRBD1. Here the CDR3 reads CASAGQGGDTQYF. Written as DNA, the CDR3 is TGTGCCAGCGCGGGACAGGGGGGAGATACGCAGTATTTT.